This TCR beta chain was sequenced for a study of T-cell memory formation after mild COVID-19. Across the study: Clusters were largely donor specific. The study, taken as a whole, reports: Some SARS-CoV-2-responding clones were already detected in memory before infection.

CDR1 SQVTM and CDR2 ANQGSEA come from the germline V gene. With 7 bases removed from V and 3 bases from J, the gap between germline ends came to 17 bases. The CDR3 has 14 residues. This clonotype appeared a few times. Its antigen remains unknown. Using its own MiXCR run on the 5' RACE reads, TCRdb lists one record per CDR3 protein. The sample shows approximately 580,000 distinct CDR3 sequences, over 20% of them seen only once. The rearrangement joins TRBV29-1 to TRBJ2-3; D possibly uses TRBD1 or TRBD2 (5 bases each). The sample comprised PBMCs or a T cell subset sorted from them (not recorded which). The receptor's source is an adult woman who had mild COVID-19 (a few samples of this study predate the infection). Cell type and time point are not known. CDR3 sequence: CSAEPGTRTDTQYF. CDR3 nucleotide sequence: TGCAGCGCCGAACCCGGGACGCGGACAGATACGCAGTATTTT.